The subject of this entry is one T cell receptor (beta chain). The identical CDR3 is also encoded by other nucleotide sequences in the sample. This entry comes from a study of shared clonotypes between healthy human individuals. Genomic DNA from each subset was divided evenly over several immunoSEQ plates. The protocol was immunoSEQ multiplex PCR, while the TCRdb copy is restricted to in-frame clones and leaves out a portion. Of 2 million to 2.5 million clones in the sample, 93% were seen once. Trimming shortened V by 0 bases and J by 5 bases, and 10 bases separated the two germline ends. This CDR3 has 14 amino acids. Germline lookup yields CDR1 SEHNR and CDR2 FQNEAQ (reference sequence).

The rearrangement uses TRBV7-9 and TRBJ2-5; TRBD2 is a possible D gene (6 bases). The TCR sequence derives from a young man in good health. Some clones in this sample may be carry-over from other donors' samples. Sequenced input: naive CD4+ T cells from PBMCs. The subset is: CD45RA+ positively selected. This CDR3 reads CASSLAGGGETQYF. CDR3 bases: TGTGCCAGCAGCTTAGCGGGAGGCGGGGAGACCCAGTACTTC.